Presented here are 17 T cell receptor beta chains from one specimen sequenced in a study of T cells after somatic rescue of genetic block. Only in-frame clones appear in the TCRdb table, and some are missing; sequencing was by immunoSEQ multiplex PCR. The profile shows about 52,000 clones, around 96% of them singletons. The specimen was peripheral blood mononuclear cells (PBMCs). The source of these receptors is a child under two years old.

The V and J genes are TRBV5-1 and TRBJ2-7; 8 bases line up with TRBD2. The germline V gene encodes CDR1 SGHRS and CDR2 YFSETQ. The CDR3 has 14 residues. Losses at the gene ends were 0 bases for V and 5 bases for J; bases not matched to a gene: 4. The CDR3 is CASSLGLAKDEQYF. CDR3 DNA: TGCGCCAGCAGCTTGGGACTAGCGAAGGACGAGCAGTACTTC.

The chain has TRBV27 and TRBJ2-7; D is perhaps TRBD1 (6 bases). The CDR3 is 13 amino acids. Per germline, CDR1 MNHEY and CDR2 SMNVEV (reference sequence). V was cut by 5 bases and J by 4 bases, with 12 bases left in between. Here the CDR3 DNA reads TGTGCCAGCAGTCCCTTTACAGGGTACGAGCAGTACTTC. It specifies CASSPFTGYEQYF.

The chain recombines TRBV4-1 with TRBJ2-1; 13 bases are shared with TRBD2. The CDR3 is 17 amino acids. Germline lookup yields CDR1 MGHRA and CDR2 YSYEKL. Trimming cost V 0 bases and J 8 bases; bases outside gene matches: 7. The CDR3 here is CASSQEWTSGSPHEQFF. DNA of the CDR3: TGCGCCAGCAGCCAAGAATGGACTAGCGGGAGTCCCCATGAGCAGTTCTTC.

The chain recombines TRBV10-3 with TRBJ1-3; D uncertain. Germline V gene data show CDR1 as ENHRY and CDR2 as SYGVKD. This CDR3 region has 14 residues. Trimming pared 4 bases from V and 0 bases from J, leaving 7 bases between. CDR3 sequence reads: CAISGSPSGNTIYF. The CDR3 DNA is TGTGCCATCAGTGGCAGTCCCTCTGGAAACACCATATATTTT.

This chain joins TRBV9 and TRBJ2-3; no definite D call. The ends were cut back, 0 bases at V and 8 bases at J, with 4 bases in the middle. The CDR3 contains 11 residues. Germline assignment: CDR1 SGDLS and CDR2 YYNGEE. Written as DNA, the CDR3 is TGTGCCAGCAGCGTAGTCGGTACGCAGTATTTT. Translating gives CASSVVGTQYF.

The genes are TRBV6-5 and TRBJ2-7; the match to TRBD1 covers 10 bases. Trimming took 6 bases from V and 12 from J; bases not matched to a gene: 11. The CDR3 covers 13 residues. Germline CDR1 MNHEY, CDR2 SVGAGI. The chain's CDR3 is CASSPYRDRGPYF. The CDR3, as DNA: TGTGCCAGCAGCCCATACCGGGACAGGGGCCCGTACTTC.

This sequence joins TRBV4-1 and TRBJ1-1, with D possibly being TRBD1 (5 bases). The CDR3 loop spans 13 amino acids. Germline V gene sequence: CDR1 MGHRA, CDR2 YSYEKL. Deletions cut 1 base from V and 11 bases from J, with 14 bases between. The CDR3 DNA reads as TGCGCCAGCAGCCAAGTAGCAGGGATGGGGGCTTTCTTT. It is translated as CASSQVAGMGAFF.

This chain joins TRBV9 and TRBJ2-7; TRBD1 matches at 7 bases. V was clipped by 4 bases and J by 0 bases; unmatched bases: 10. The CDR3 loop spans 16 amino acids. Germline CDR1 is SGDLS and CDR2 is YYNGEE. This CDR3 reads CASSLTGTVSSYEQYF. For the CDR3, the DNA is TGTGCCAGCAGCCTCACCGGGACAGTAAGCTCCTACGAGCAGTACTTC.

The chain uses TRBV10-3 and TRBJ1-3; TRBD1 agrees at 11 bases. Germline V lookup: CDR1 ENHRY, CDR2 SYGVKD. The CDR3 is made up of 17 amino acids. V trimming: 4 bases; J trimming: 0 bases; junction bases outside the gene matches: 5. CDR3: CAISGPGQGVSGNTIYF. The CDR3 nucleotides are TGTGCCATCAGTGGTCCGGGACAGGGGGTCTCTGGAAACACCATATATTTT.

This chain joins TRBV30 and TRBJ2-1; D remains unclear. Germline assignment: CDR1 GTSNPN and CDR2 SVGIG (reference sequence). The CDR3 is 10 residues long. Trimming left V 5 bases short and J 6 bases short, with 5 bases between. This chain's CDR3 is CAWGSNEQFF. In DNA form, the CDR3 reads TGTGCCTGGGGTAGCAATGAGCAGTTCTTC.

This chain connects TRBV7-8 to TRBJ1-5; D is unclear. The germline V gene has CDR1 SGHVS and CDR2 FQNEAQ. The CDR3 sequence is 14 residues long. V lost 1 base to trimming and J lost 4 bases, with 8 bases between them. CDR3 sequence (DNA): TGTGCCAGCAGCTTAGTGGTTCAAAATCAGCCCCAGCATTTT. It yields the protein CASSLVVQNQPQHF.

The chain has TRBV2 and TRBJ2-3; D is unclear. The CDR3 totals 15 residues. V was trimmed by 0 bases and J by 3 bases, leaving 10 bases between them. CDR1 and CDR2 (germline): SNHLY, FYNNEI. For the CDR3, the DNA is TGTGCCAGCAGTGAAGCGCTAAATCCGACAGATACGCAGTATTTT. Translation: CASSEALNPTDTQYF. Full variable domain (missing parts from reference TRBV2 and TRBJ2-3): EPEVTQTPSHQVTQMGQEVILRCVPISNHLYFYWYRQILGQKVEFLVSFYNNEISEKSEIFDDQFSVERPDGSNFTLKIRSTKLEDSAMYFCASSEALNPTDTQYFGPGTRLTVL.

The chain links TRBV7-2 to TRBJ2-7; D is perhaps TRBD2 (6 bases). V was pared by 5 bases and J by 6 bases, with 20 bases between. CDR1 is SGHTA and CDR2 is FQGNSA in the germline V gene. The CDR3 length is 15 residues. The CDR3 sequence: CASSLRPGEVSEQYF. In nucleotides, the CDR3 is TGTGCCAGCAGCCTAAGGCCCGGGGAGGTGAGCGAGCAGTACTTC.

V and J are TRBV28 and TRBJ1-6; maybe TRBD1 (5 bases). Germline V gene lookup returns CDR1 MDHEN and CDR2 SYDVKM. Trimming left V 6 bases short and J 4 bases short, with 13 bases between. This CDR3 comprises 15 residues. CDR3 residues: CASREGSKYNSPLHF. The CDR3, as DNA: TGTGCCAGCAGAGAGGGGAGTAAATATAATTCACCCCTCCACTTT.

This rearrangement joins TRBV18 to TRBJ2-1, with D perhaps TRBD2 (6 bases). CDR1 is KGHSH, CDR2 LQKENI, per germline. Trimming cost V 5 bases and J 8 bases, with 25 bases left between them. This CDR3 spans 17 amino acids. Here the CDR3 reads CASSSTHLAPLRDEQFF. In DNA, the CDR3 is TGTGCCAGCTCATCAACTCACCTAGCGCCCCTGAGGGATGAGCAGTTCTTC. Using reference TRBV18 and TRBJ2-1 for the parts outside the CDR3, the full variable domain is NAGVMQNPRHLVRRRGQEARLRCSPMKGHSHVYWYRQLPEEGLKFMVYLQKENIIDESGMPKERFSAEFPKEGPSILRIQQVVRGDSAAYFCASSSTHLAPLRDEQFFGPGTRLTVL.

The chain is built from TRBV5-1 and TRBJ2-7; possibly TRBD1 or TRBD2 for D (6 bases each). The CDR3 totals 15 residues. From germline, CDR1 is SGHRS and CDR2 YFSETQ. Between the trimmed V and J ends, which lost 7 bases and 5 bases, there was a span of 22 bases. CDR3 DNA: TGCGCCAGCCGGACAGACCTAGCGACGGGTAACGAGCAGTACTTC. Its translation: CASRTDLATGNEQYF.

V usage is TRBV4-2 and J usage is TRBJ2-7; D is unresolved. Trimming shortened V by 0 bases and J by 3 bases, and 6 bases separated the two germline ends. The CDR3 runs to 13 residues. Looked up from germline, CDR1 is LGHNA and CDR2 is YNFKEQ. The chain's CDR3 is CASSQDASYEQYF. The DNA for the CDR3 is TGTGCCAGCAGCCAAGATGCTAGCTACGAGCAGTACTTC.